One T cell receptor (beta chain) is described in this entry. What it recognizes is unknown. The CDR3 is made up of 11 amino acids. Germline loops: CDR1 ENHRY, CDR2 SYGVKD. From its re-call of the 5' RACE reads, TCRdb lists each CDR3 protein once, without DNA. In total, the table holds about 260,000 distinct CDR3 sequences. This entry comes from a study of T cells expressing NK-cell markers. Findings of the study overall: In a handful of donors, dominant CD3+CD56+NKG2C+ clonotypes ranked among the top 10 CD8+ clonotypes.

The genes are TRBV10-3 and TRBJ2-7; TCRdb proposes TRBD1, but this gene call is untestable without DNA. The specimen was blood T cells: a sorted CD56 or NKG2C T cell subset, CD4+ or CD8+ T cells, or bulk PBMC T cells (not recorded which). The receptor was derived from a man younger than 35 in good health. The CDR3 spells CAISGTYEQYF.